One and the same sample provided the 13 T cell receptor beta chains below, sequenced in a study of T cells after yellow fever vaccination. Using its own MiXCR run on the 5' RACE reads, TCRdb lists one record per CDR3 protein. Of more than 95,000 distinct CDR3 sequences in the sample, more than 7.5% were seen once. Material: CD8+ T cells sorted from PBMCs, obtained on the day of the yellow fever booster vaccination. The receptors shown here come from a man younger than 35 who received the YFV17D yellow fever vaccine.

V usage is TRBV7-9 and J usage is TRBJ2-7; D is perhaps TRBD1 (6 bases). Germline CDR1 reads SEHNR; CDR2 reads FQNEAQ (reference sequence). The CDR3 consists of 12 residues. Deletions cut 5 bases from V and 6 bases from J, with 11 bases between. CDR3 coding DNA: TGTGCCAGCAGCAAGGGGGATCCCGAGCAGTACGTC. Translated, it gives CASSKGDPEQYV.

This CDR3 reads CASSNPGGNQPQHF. CDR3 sequence (DNA): TGTGCCAGCAGCAACCCAGGCGGTAATCAGCCCCAGCATTTT. This chain joins TRBV7-9 and TRBJ1-5; no firm D call. This CDR3 has 14 amino acids. With 5 bases removed from V and 4 bases from J, the gap between germline ends came to 12 bases. The germline gives CDR1 SEHNR, CDR2 FQNEAQ (reference sequence).

This clonotype occurred many times. CDR3: CASSFRGRRGSSYEQYV. The CDR3 DNA is TGTGCCAGCAGCTTTCGCGGGCGGAGGGGAAGCTCCTACGAGCAGTACGTC. The rearrangement links TRBV5-6 to TRBJ2-7; TRBD2 is a possible D gene (6 bases). Trimming removed 2 bases from V and 0 bases from J, with 18 bases in between. Germline CDR1 is SGHDT and CDR2 is YYEEEE. This CDR3 is built from 17 residues.

This clonotype showed up just a few times. This chain joins TRBV20-1 and TRBJ1-1; 9 bases agree with TRBD1. The length of the CDR3 is 17 residues. Unmatched junction bases numbered 14, after V lost 0 bases and J lost 6 bases. Germline V gene sequence: CDR1 DFQATT, CDR2 SNEGSKA (reference sequence). In DNA, the CDR3 is TGCAGTGCTAGAGATCAGCTGGTGGACAGGGGTTTCCCTGAAGCTTTCTTT. Its protein product is CSARDQLVDRGFPEAFF.

This rearrangement joins TRBV5-5 to TRBJ2-3; no firm D call. Germline CDR1 and CDR2: SGHKS and YYEKEE (reference sequence). The length of the CDR3 is 14 residues. The germline V and J ends were trimmed by 3 bases and 0 bases, with 8 bases remaining between them. CDR3 in amino acids: CASSSFDSTDTQYF. CDR3 in DNA: TGTGCCAGCAGCTCCTTCGATAGCACAGATACGCAGTATTTT.

The rearrangement joins TRBV20-1 to TRBJ2-3; 9 nucleotides match TRBD2. V was clipped by 3 bases and J by 4 bases; unmatched bases: 2. There are 13 residues in the CDR3. CDR1 and CDR2 from the germline V gene are DFQATT and SNEGSKA (reference sequence). CDR3 sequence reads: CSARSGGPDTQYF. Written as DNA, the CDR3 is TGCAGTGCTAGGAGCGGGGGGCCAGATACGCAGTATTTT.

This chain links TRBV21-1 with TRBJ1-3; the table's D call, TRBD1, has no DNA check behind it. TRBV21-1 is recorded as a pseudogene. The CDR3 is made up of 16 amino acids. This CDR3 is CASCGTGTHSGNTIYF. The CDR3 DNA reads TGTGCCAGCTGCGGTACAGGGACCCACTCTGGAAACACCATATATTTT.

The V call is TRBV23-1, the J call TRBJ1-5; TRBD1 agrees at 8 bases. TRBV23-1 is classed as an ORF, of uncertain function. V dropped 4 bases and J dropped 3; count of bases not matched to a gene: 5. The CDR3 contains 15 residues. The CDR3 protein is CASSPRTGYNQPQHF. The CDR3 DNA is TGCGCCAGCAGTCCAAGGACAGGGTACAATCAGCCCCAGCATTTT.

There are a few counts of this clonotype. V and J are TRBV11-2 and TRBJ1-2; the D gene is possibly TRBD1 (5 bases). The CDR3 spans 13 residues. The germline CDR1 and CDR2 sequences are SGHAT and FQNNGV. Trimming took 2 bases from V and 8 from J, leaving 12 bases between them. In DNA, the CDR3 is TGTGCCAGCAGCTTACAGCAGGGCGAGGGCTACACCTTC. Translated, it gives CASSLQQGEGYTF.

This clonotype was counted a few times. J is TRBJ2-3 and V is TRBV10-3, with 8 nucleotides matching TRBD1. CDR3 length equals 14 residues. Germline V lookup: CDR1 ENHRY, CDR2 SYGVKD. V trimming: 7 bases; J trimming: 3 bases; junction bases outside the gene matches: 6. The CDR3 loop is CAITFDRGTDTQYF. DNA for the CDR3: TGTGCCATCACCTTCGACAGGGGTACAGATACGCAGTATTTT.

This clonotype appeared a few times. The chain recombines TRBV7-2 with TRBJ2-5, with a tentative D call TRBD2 (5 bases). The CDR3 runs 14 residues. The ends were cut back, 1 base at V and 7 bases at J, with 13 bases in the middle. Germline V CDR1 and CDR2: SGHTA, FQGNSA. CDR3 coding DNA: TGTGCCAGCAGCTTAGAGCGGTCTCCGGGGACCCAGTACTTC. This sequence encodes CASSLERSPGTQYF.

This clonotype showed up many times. V gene TRBV6-4 combines with J gene TRBJ2-3; 16 bases agree with TRBD2. The germline V gene encodes CDR1 MRHNA and CDR2 SNTAGT. Unmatched junction bases numbered 1, after V lost 3 bases and J lost 4 bases. The CDR3 loop spans 16 amino acids. The CDR3, as DNA: TGTGCCAGCAGTGAGGGACTAGCGGGGGGGCCAGATACGCAGTATTTT. It is translated as CASSEGLAGGPDTQYF.

This clonotype was detected many times. V gene TRBV7-6 combines with J gene TRBJ2-3, with TRBD2 matching over 12 bases. The J segment lost 6 bases and the V segment lost 2 bases, leaving 3 bases of the junction unmatched. The CDR3 extends over 15 amino acids. Germline assignment: CDR1 SGHVS and CDR2 FNYEAQ. In nucleotides, the CDR3 is TGTGCCAGCAGCTTACTAGCGGGGGGGCCTGATACGCAGTATTTT. This sequence encodes CASSLLAGGPDTQYF.